The present entry profiles one T cell receptor beta chain with its context. Its antigen is currently unknown. Here immunoSEQ multiplex PCR was the method, and the copy in TCRdb shows in-frame clones only, minus some. The sample carries about 9,500 clones, roughly 89% recorded once. V gave up 7 bases and J gave up 3 bases; unmatched junction bases: 3. This CDR3 comprises 12 residues. Germline V gene lookup returns CDR1 LNHDA and CDR2 SQIVND (reference sequence). This record belongs to a study of immune evolution from preneoplasia to lung adenocarcinoma. General study points: Clonality was highest in normal lung, lower in later-stage lesions apparently. From normal lung to invasive adenocarcinoma, top clone frequencies appeared to decrease.

Patients had resection in Japan or China between the mid-2010s and the late 2010s. The TCR was taken from a person aged 70 to 79 with invasive lung adenocarcinoma. The chain links TRBV19 to TRBJ2-7, with 7 nucleotides matching TRBD1. The sample taken for sequencing was FFPE invasive lung adenocarcinoma tissue. CDR3 loop: CASIGDSYEQYF. CDR3 bases: TGTGCCAGTATAGGGGACAGCTACGAGCAGTACTTC.